A single sample is the source of the 29 T cell receptor beta chains below, sequenced in a study of blood T cell repertoires in COVID-19 (dated by TCRdb to about 2020). The library was made by the immunoSEQ multiplex PCR assay. The immuneACCESS repertoire file appears here via TCRdb, limited to in-frame rearrangements. These files lack a portion of the clones; in checked studies, under half of the deficit traces to unresolved V genes, and the cause of the others is not known. The sample table contains 30,000 to 35,000 clones; only one count was recorded for roughly 80% of them. Clones ranked in the top ten supply approximately 3.7% of the sample. The specimen was peripheral blood. The receptors here all came from a man in his fifties or sixties with acute or convalescent COVID-19.

This sequence joins TRBV11-1 and TRBJ2-7; TRBD2 aligns across 8 bases. The length of the CDR3 is 16 residues. Germline trimming cut 5 bases from V and 6 bases from J; bases unmatched to any gene: 15. The germline V gene encodes CDR1 SGHAT and CDR2 FQDESV (reference sequence). CDR3 nucleotide sequence: TGTGCCAGCAGCCCACTTCCCCCGGGACTAGGGGGCGAGCAGTACTTC. Its protein product is CASSPLPPGLGGEQYF. Full variable domain (outside the CDR3, taken from reference TRBV11-1 and TRBJ2-7): EAEVAQSPRYKITEKSQAVAFWCDPISGHATLYWYRQILGQGPELLVQFQDESVVDDSQLPKDRFSAERLKGVDSTLKIQPAELGDSAMYLCASSPLPPGLGGEQYFGPGTRLTVT.

This sequence joins TRBV11-2 and TRBJ2-1; TRBD2 agrees at 8 bases. V shed 0 bases and J 6 bases; nucleotides not matched to a gene: 10. CDR1 SGHAT and CDR2 FQNNGV come from the germline V gene. The CDR3 length is 17 residues. CDR3 sequence: CASSLDRSAGGSNEQFF. The CDR3 nucleotides are TGTGCCAGCAGCTTAGATCGGTCGGCGGGGGGCAGCAATGAGCAGTTCTTC.

The chain recombines TRBV14 with TRBJ2-7, with TRBD1 matching over 12 bases. This CDR3 has 14 residues. CDR1 is SGHDN and CDR2 is FVKESK in the germline V gene. Trimming at V came to 5 bases and at J to 4 bases, leaving 3 bases not matched to a gene. The CDR3 DNA is TGTGCCAGCAGCGGGACAGGGGGCCGTTACGAGCAGTACTTC. As protein: CASSGTGGRYEQYF.

By sample share, this clone is medium-sized. The chain carries TRBV2 and TRBJ2-7; D unclear. The CDR3 length is 16 residues. Trimming cost V 0 bases and J 0 bases, with 12 bases left between them. Germline-derived CDR1 and CDR2 are SNHLY and FYNNEI. The DNA for the CDR3 is TGTGCCAGCAGTGAAGCGCTTTTGGTCAGCTCCTACGAGCAGTACTTC. Its translation is CASSEALLVSSYEQYF.

This clone showed up just a few times. In DNA form, the CDR3 reads TGTGCCAGCAGCTTAGCCAGGGCCGGAGGCTACACCTTC. Its translation: CASSLARAGGYTF. V gene TRBV7-9 combines with J gene TRBJ1-2; D may be TRBD1 (5 bases). V shed 0 bases and J shed 8 bases, with 10 bases lying between them. The V gene's germline CDR1 is SEHNR and CDR2 FQNEAQ (reference sequence). This CDR3 is 13 amino acids long.

The chain recombines TRBV24-1 with TRBJ2-1; no clear D. V gave up 4 bases and J gave up 7 bases, with 16 bases separating them. The germline V gene encodes CDR1 KGHDR and CDR2 SFDVKD. This CDR3 contains 15 residues. The CDR3 spells CATSEALAGRNEQFF. The DNA for the CDR3 is TGTGCCACCAGTGAGGCCTTGGCAGGCCGAAATGAGCAGTTCTTC.

V gene TRBV7-3 combines with J gene TRBJ2-7; unclear D gene. CDR3 size: 13 residues. Germline-derived CDR1 and CDR2 are SGHTA and FQGTGA. V dropped 6 bases and J dropped 3 bases, with 12 bases sitting between them. CDR3 loop: CASRRKAIYEQYF. CDR3 DNA sequence: TGTGCCAGCAGGAGGAAAGCGATCTACGAGCAGTACTTC.

The J gene is TRBJ2-7, the V gene TRBV6-4; 9 nucleotides agree with TRBD1. V lost 6 bases, J lost 3 bases, and 9 bases stayed unmatched. The CDR3 spans 15 residues. Germline loops: CDR1 MRHNA, CDR2 SNTAGT. The CDR3 region has the DNA TGTGCCAGCAGGAGCCGGTGGGACAGGGACTACGAGCAGTACTTC. Translating gives CASRSRWDRDYEQYF.

The CDR3 here is CASSPDRGLNEKLFF. The CDR3 DNA follows: TGTGCCAGCAGCCCCGACAGGGGGCTAAATGAAAAACTGTTTTTT. The chain couples TRBV9 to TRBJ1-4; 10 nucleotides match TRBD1. This CDR3 is built from 15 residues. Trimming at V came to 4 bases and at J to 5 bases, leaving 5 bases not matched to a gene. Germline V CDR1 and CDR2: SGDLS, YYNGEE. The full variable domain, rest sourced from reference TRBV9 and TRBJ1-4, is DSGVTQTPKHLITATGQRVTLRCSPRSGDLSVYWYQQSLDQGLQFLIQYYNGEERAKGNILERFSAQQFPDLHSELNLSSLELGDSALYFCASSPDRGLNEKLFFGSGTQLSVL.

This sequence joins TRBV3-1 (or the pseudogene TRBV3-2) and TRBJ1-6; no clear D gene. Deletions cut 0 bases from V and 6 bases from J, with 9 bases between. Germline V gene sequence: CDR1 LGHDT, CDR2 YNNKEL (reference sequence). CDR3 size: 15 residues. CDR3 residues: CASSQDAPVNSPLHF. CDR3 DNA sequence: TGTGCCAGCAGCCAAGATGCCCCAGTTAATTCACCCCTCCACTTT.

The J gene is TRBJ2-7, the V gene TRBV18, with a tentative D call TRBD1 (5 bases). V lost 3 bases and J lost 1, with 7 bases in between. Germline CDR1 is KGHSH and CDR2 is LQKENI. The length of the CDR3 is 13 residues. CDR3 sequence reads: CASSPGPSYEQYF. The CDR3, as DNA: TGTGCCAGCTCACCGGGGCCTTCCTACGAGCAGTACTTC.

This chain links TRBV27 with TRBJ2-3; TRBD2 matches at 11 bases. Trimming took 6 bases from V and 0 from J; bases not matched to a gene: 5. This CDR3 contains 16 residues. Germline loops: CDR1 MNHEY, CDR2 SMNVEV (reference sequence). The CDR3 is CASRRLAGSSTDTQYF. The CDR3 nucleotides are TGTGCCAGCAGAAGACTAGCGGGGAGTAGCACAGATACGCAGTATTTT.

This rearrangement joins TRBV27 to TRBJ2-7; perhaps TRBD1 as D (6 bases). Germline V CDR1 and CDR2: MNHEY, SMNVEV (reference sequence). V lost 7 bases, J lost 3 bases, and 16 bases lay in between. The CDR3 runs 14 residues. The CDR3 loop reads CASKKQGSGYEQYF. CDR3 bases: TGTGCCAGCAAAAAACAGGGTAGTGGCTACGAGCAGTACTTC.

A single count supports this clone. The rearrangement joins TRBV10-3 to TRBJ1-2, with 8 bases aligning to TRBD1. Germline lookup yields CDR1 ENHRY and CDR2 SYGVKD. The CDR3 is 13 amino acids. V lost 6 bases to trimming and J lost 4 bases; unmatched junction nucleotides: 4. As DNA, the CDR3 is TGTGCCATCAGCCAGGGGGCTGGCTATGGCTACACCTTC. This encodes CAISQGAGYGYTF.

This clone was detected a few times. The chain uses TRBV5-4 and TRBJ1-1, with 7 nucleotides matching TRBD1. Germline assignment: CDR1 SGHNT and CDR2 YYREEE (reference sequence). J lost 1 base, V lost 3 bases, and 9 bases had no gene match. The CDR3 totals 16 residues. Here the CDR3 reads CASSYPGTAKNTEAFF. For the CDR3, the DNA is TGTGCCAGCAGCTATCCCGGGACAGCTAAGAACACTGAAGCTTTCTTT.

This chain joins TRBV9 and TRBJ1-1; 7 nucleotides match TRBD1. The CDR3 consists of 13 residues. V shed 4 bases and J 6 bases; nucleotides not matched to a gene: 6. Germline lookup yields CDR1 SGDLS and CDR2 YYNGEE. In DNA form, the CDR3 reads TGTGCCAGCAGCCAAACAGGGGACGCTGAAGCTTTCTTT. Its translation: CASSQTGDAEAFF.

The CDR3 is CASSLQALTGELFF. CDR3 sequence (DNA): TGTGCCAGCAGCTTACAGGCGCTCACCGGGGAGCTGTTTTTT. The rearrangement links TRBV7-2 to TRBJ2-2; D is uncertain. V was cut by 2 bases and J by 4 bases, with 8 bases left in between. This CDR3 region has 14 residues. Germline V gives CDR1 SGHTA, CDR2 FQGNSA. Full variable domain (missing parts from reference TRBV7-2 and TRBJ2-2): GAGVSQSPSNKVTEKGKDVELRCDPISGHTALYWYRQSLGQGLEFLIYFQGNSAPDKSGLPSDRFSAERTGGSVSTLTIQRTQQEDSAVYLCASSLQALTGELFFGEGSRLTVL.

CDR3 amino acids: CASSLEGDAYNEQFF. In nucleotides, the CDR3 is TGTGCCAGCAGCTTAGAAGGGGATGCCTACAATGAGCAGTTCTTC. The genes are TRBV11-2 and TRBJ2-1, with a weak D call TRBD1 (5 bases). Germline CDR1 reads SGHAT; CDR2 reads FQNNGV. The CDR3 runs 15 residues. The V and J ends lost 0 bases and 2 bases respectively, with 8 bases between them. Full variable domain (remainder filled in from reference TRBV11-2 and TRBJ2-1): EAGVAQSPRYKIIEKRQSVAFWCNPISGHATLYWYQQILGQGPKLLIQFQNNGVVDDSQLPKDRFSAERLKGVDSTLKIQPAKLEDSAVYLCASSLEGDAYNEQFFGPGTRLTVL.

In DNA form, the CDR3 reads TGTGCCGGATTTAGCGGCGAGAGCAATGAGCAGTTCTTC. Translating it yields CAGFSGESNEQFF. The genes are TRBV30 and TRBJ2-1; D is possibly TRBD2 (6 bases). Germline V gene lookup returns CDR1 GTSNPN and CDR2 SVGIG (reference sequence). The V end was cut by 8 bases, the J end by 6 bases, with 17 bases between. The CDR3 covers 13 residues.

The V call is TRBV27, the J call TRBJ2-3; a weak D match, TRBD2 (5 bases). Germline CDR1 and CDR2: MNHEY and SMNVEV (reference sequence). Trimming cost V 8 bases and J 4 bases, with 10 bases left between them. This CDR3 region has 12 residues. Here the CDR3 reads CASGLLADTQYF. DNA for the CDR3: TGTGCCAGCGGACTTCTGGCAGATACGCAGTATTTT.

J is TRBJ1-1 and V is TRBV12-3 or TRBV12-4; D not certain. CDR3 length: 13 amino acids. V was trimmed by 1 base and J by 3 bases, leaving 6 bases between them. In DNA form, the CDR3 reads TGTGCCAGCAGTTTAGGTCCTGACACTGAAGCTTTCTTT. It yields the protein CASSLGPDTEAFF.

The chain uses TRBV19 and TRBJ1-2; 9 nucleotides agree with TRBD1. The CDR3 spans 14 residues. CDR1 LNHDA and CDR2 SQIVND come from the germline V gene (reference sequence). Trimming took 3 bases from V and 3 from J; bases not matched to a gene: 2. DNA for the CDR3: TGTGCCAGTAGTATCGGGACAGGGCACTATGGCTACACCTTC. Its protein is CASSIGTGHYGYTF.

This clone came up a few times. J is TRBJ2-7 and V is TRBV6-1, with TRBD1 matching over 7 bases. Germline loops: CDR1 MNHNS, CDR2 SASEGT. The trim removed 3 bases at V and 4 bases at J, leaving 6 bases unmatched. CDR3 length equals 14 residues. The CDR3 DNA sequence: TGTGCCAGCAGTGAGGGGGACAGTAATTACGAGCAGTACTTC. Amino acid sequence: CASSEGDSNYEQYF.

V usage is TRBV6-5 and J usage is TRBJ2-1; a possible D gene is TRBD2 (6 bases). This CDR3 is 14 amino acids long. V was cut by 7 bases and J by 5 bases, with 15 bases left in between. The V gene's germline CDR1 is MNHEY and CDR2 SVGAGI. The CDR3 DNA follows: TGTGCCAGCACCTATCCCCGGACTAACAATGAGCAGTTCTTC. This codes for CASTYPRTNNEQFF.

The rearrangement links TRBV5-5 to TRBJ2-7; 7 bases line up with TRBD2. Trimming at V came to 3 bases and at J to 7 bases, leaving 10 bases not matched to a gene. The CDR3 extends over 14 amino acids. Per germline, CDR1 SGHKS and CDR2 YYEKEE (reference sequence). This chain's CDR3 is CASSSGGRDGEQYF. In DNA, the CDR3 is TGTGCCAGCAGCTCCGGAGGGAGGGATGGAGAGCAGTACTTC.

J is TRBJ2-3 and V is TRBV4-1, with 12 bases identical to TRBD2. This CDR3 has 18 amino acids. V trimming: 0 bases; J trimming: 5 bases; junction bases outside the gene matches: 9. Germline V gives CDR1 MGHRA, CDR2 YSYEKL. CDR3 DNA sequence: TGCGCCAGCAGCCAAGAAACTACGACTAGCGGGAGCGGAGATACGCAGTATTTT. Translated, it gives CASSQETTTSGSGDTQYF.

In DNA form, the CDR3 reads TGCGCCAGCAGGAAGGGACAGTTGAACACCGGGGAGCTGTTTTTT. It translates to CASRKGQLNTGELFF. V is TRBV5-1 and J is TRBJ2-2; TRBD1 aligns across 7 bases. The CDR3 totals 15 residues. Losses at the gene ends were 5 bases for V and 1 base for J; bases not matched to a gene: 5. Germline CDR1 and CDR2: SGHRS and YFSETQ.

V usage is TRBV10-3 and J usage is TRBJ1-5; no definite D call. Germline V gives CDR1 ENHRY, CDR2 SYGVKD. V lost 2 bases and J 1 base, leaving 30 bases between the germline ends. This CDR3 contains 22 residues. CDR3 bases: TGTGCCATCAGTGAGGCTTTAGTGTCTGTACCCTATGTAATCGCAAGCAATCAGCCCCAGCATTTT. It translates to CAISEALVSVPYVIASNQPQHF.

In this sample, this clone turned up a few times. The gene calls are TRBV12-3 or TRBV12-4 and TRBJ1-4; D unclear. V was pared by 2 bases and J by 8 bases, with 9 bases between. This CDR3 spans 13 amino acids. CDR3 sequence (DNA): TGTGCCAGCAGTTTACAGATTGCAGAAAAACTGTTTTTT. Protein sequence: CASSLQIAEKLFF.